Sequencing of this T cell receptor beta chain was carried out in a study of Ad26.COV2.S vaccination and SARS-CoV-2 variants. Treatment noted: about 20 received Ad26.COV2.S at low or high dose, single or two shots; 5 received placebo; per-sample allocation not given. It was on day 63 after the first vaccine or placebo injection that samples were taken. Sequencing was performed with immunoSEQ multiplex PCR; in TCRdb, only in-frame clones are kept and a portion is missing. This table has hundreds of thousands of clones, roughly 90% appearing once. This material consisted of peripheral blood, taken in a trial of Ad26.COV2.S vaccine versus placebo. This receptor was identified in a person between 18 and 59 years old who received the Ad26.COV2.S COVID-19 vaccine or a placebo.

In DNA, the CDR3 is TGTGCCAGCAGCTTCTCACCAGCGCACGTCTACGAGCAGTACTTC. Translating it yields CASSFSPAHVYEQYF. The chain joins TRBV7-3 to TRBJ2-7; D is undetermined. Germline V gene lookup returns CDR1 SGHTA and CDR2 FQGTGA. The V end lost 3 bases, the J end lost 3 bases, and 15 bases lay between the germline ends. The CDR3 contains 15 residues.